This T cell receptor beta chain was retrieved from a study of blood T cell repertoires in COVID-19. For the study at large: Samples taken during acute and convalescent COVID-19 were collected in the United States, Italy and Spain. The analysed material was cDNA or gDNA that came from T cells, B-cell-depleted T cells, or PBMCs.

Germline-derived CDR1 and CDR2 are SGDLS and YYNGEE. The CDR3 is 14 residues long. Trimming removed 0 bases from V and 8 bases from J, with 14 bases in between. Per the original methods: It was from reference gene primer amplification that nucleated cell counts were estimated. Libraries were prepared by immunoSEQ multiplex PCR; TCRdb keeps only in-frame clonotypes and omits some of them. The V and J calls and clone size were taken over from that table, and D and trimming were inferred from the DNA. The sample holds approximately 28,000 clones; 85% to 90% are singletons and the top ten take under 6.5%.

This sequence was found in a human donor in a cohort sampled during active COVID-19. The sample taken for sequencing was peripheral blood. The rearrangement joins TRBV9 to TRBJ1-2; D is uncertain. In DNA form, the CDR3 reads TGTGCCAGCAGCGTAGTTCCGGGAGAGGAAGGCTACACCTTC. Translated, it gives CASSVVPGEEGYTF.